The 26 T cell receptor beta chains below come from one sample, sequenced in a study of cytomegalovirus exposure and HLA in healthy donors. Primers included in the PCR were 60 Vbeta and 13 Jbeta primers. Libraries were prepared by immunoSEQ multiplex PCR; TCRdb keeps only in-frame clonotypes and omits some of them. This table has fewer than 120,000 clones, around 79% appearing once. Specimen: PBMCs. Every receptor here comes from a woman in her 30s in good health and CMV-seronegative.

The chain employs TRBV14 and TRBJ2-2; D is undetermined. Germline loops: CDR1 SGHDN, CDR2 FVKESK. Trimming stripped 1 base from V and 7 bases from J, with 16 bases between. The CDR3 consists of 16 residues. In DNA form, the CDR3 reads TGTGCCAGCAGCCAAGTGGGCTGGGCCCTGGGCGGGGAGCTGTTTTTT. Its translation is CASSQVGWALGGELFF.

The chain combines TRBV9 with TRBJ2-6; 11 bases are shared with TRBD2. This CDR3 spans 19 amino acids. CDR1 SGDLS and CDR2 YYNGEE come from the germline V gene. J was trimmed by 0 bases and V by 5 bases; bases with no gene match: 10. For the CDR3, the DNA is TGTGCCAGCAGTGGAATGACTAGCGGGAAAAACTCTGGGGCCAACGTCCTGACTTTC. Translated, it gives CASSGMTSGKNSGANVLTF. The full variable domain, with the rest looked up from reference TRBV9 and TRBJ2-6, is DSGVTQTPKHLITATGQRVTLRCSPRSGDLSVYWYQQSLDQGLQFLIQYYNGEERAKGNILERFSAQQFPDLHSELNLSSLELGDSALYFCASSGMTSGKNSGANVLTFGAGSRLTVL.

This clone was seen only a few times. The CDR3 coding sequence is TGTGCCAGCAGCCAAGTTTATGGGGCGGGGGAGCAGTACTTC. Protein product: CASSQVYGAGEQYF. The chain employs TRBV14 and TRBJ2-7; possibly TRBD2 for D (6 bases). Per the germline V gene, CDR1 is SGHDN and CDR2 is FVKESK. CDR3 length equals 14 residues. Trimming shortened V by 1 base and J by 7 bases, and 14 bases separated the two germline ends.

This sequence joins TRBV28 and TRBJ2-5; 9 nucleotides align to TRBD1. The ends lost 3 bases at V and 5 bases at J; junction bases unmatched: 4. Germline CDR1 reads MDHEN; CDR2 reads SYDVKM. This CDR3 is built from 14 residues. The CDR3 DNA follows: TGTGCCAGCAGTTTCCGGGACAGGGTGGAGACCCAGTACTTC. Its protein product is CASSFRDRVETQYF.

V gene TRBV29-1 combines with J gene TRBJ1-2; TRBD1 agrees at 7 bases. The CDR3 is 11 amino acids. Germline V lookup: CDR1 SQVTM, CDR2 ANQGSEA. Germline trimming cut 5 bases from V and 8 bases from J; bases unmatched to any gene: 5. The DNA for the CDR3 is TGCAGCGTTAGGACAGGACAGGGCTACACCTTC. Residues: CSVRTGQGYTF.

The chain employs TRBV7-3 and TRBJ2-2, with no clear D. V lost 5 bases and J lost 1, with 8 bases in between. CDR1 is SGHTA, CDR2 FQGTGA, per germline. CDR3 length: 14 residues. The CDR3 DNA sequence: TGTGCCAGCAGCCCCTTACAGAACACCGGGGAGCTGTTTTTT. It codes for CASSPLQNTGELFF. The complete variable domain, with remaining parts taken from reference TRBV7-3 and TRBJ2-2, reads GAGVSQTPSNKVTEKGKYVELRCDPISGHTALYWYRQSLGQGPEFLIYFQGTGAADDSGLPNDRFFAVRPEGSVSTLKIQRTERGDSAVYLCASSPLQNTGELFFGEGSRLTVL.

The rearrangement uses TRBV19 and TRBJ2-7, with D perhaps TRBD2 (7 bases). The CDR3 length is 15 residues. V was cut by 4 bases and J by 5 bases, with 18 bases left in between. Germline values: CDR1 LNHDA, CDR2 SQIVND (reference sequence). In DNA, the CDR3 is TGTGCCAGTAGTACCCAGGGGAGGGGGTCCCACGAGCAGTACTTC. It codes for CASSTQGRGSHEQYF.

This clone has a handful of counts. The gene calls are TRBV5-4 and TRBJ1-1, with D possibly matching TRBD1 (6 bases). The germline V gene has CDR1 SGHNT and CDR2 YYREEE (reference sequence). CDR3 length: 14 amino acids. V was shortened by 4 bases and J by 4 bases, with 14 bases between the two germline ends. CDR3 sequence (DNA): TGTGCCAGCAGCGTATGGGACAAGGCCACTGAAGCTTTCTTT. Its protein product is CASSVWDKATEAFF.

The chain recombines TRBV28 with TRBJ2-4; tentatively, D is TRBD2 (7 bases). The CDR3 is 14 residues long. V was pared by 5 bases and J by 4 bases, with 12 bases between. Per germline, CDR1 MDHEN and CDR2 SYDVKM. The CDR3: CASSIGGGKNIQYF. Written as DNA, the CDR3 is TGTGCCAGCAGTATAGGGGGGGGTAAAAACATTCAGTACTTC.

This chain uses TRBV6-1 with TRBJ2-5, with 9 bases matching TRBD1. This CDR3 contains 15 residues. J lost 3 bases, V lost 4 bases, and 6 bases had no gene match. CDR1 is MNHNS, CDR2 SASEGT, per germline. CDR3 nucleotides: TGTGCCAGCAGTGTCGGACAGGGGACCGAAGAGACCCAGTACTTC. It codes for CASSVGQGTEETQYF.

This rearrangement joins TRBV6-5 to TRBJ1-5; TRBD1 matches at 10 bases. The length of the CDR3 is 14 residues. Germline V CDR1 and CDR2: MNHEY, SVGAGI. The trim removed 6 bases at V and 7 bases at J, leaving 6 bases unmatched. CDR3 loop: CASRTGGAEQPQHF. The CDR3 nucleotides read TGTGCCAGCAGGACAGGGGGCGCGGAACAGCCCCAGCATTTT.

The chain carries TRBV10-3 and TRBJ2-5; TRBD2 might be the D (6 bases). CDR3 size: 15 residues. Germline lookup yields CDR1 ENHRY and CDR2 SYGVKD. The V end was cut by 10 bases, the J end by 3 bases, with 21 bases between. CDR3 region: CATRHGSGGKETQYF. The DNA for the CDR3 is TGTGCCACCCGCCATGGTAGCGGAGGAAAAGAGACCCAGTACTTC.

The chain employs TRBV6-5 and TRBJ1-5; D ambiguous. CDR3 length: 13 amino acids. CDR1 is MNHEY, CDR2 SVGAGI, per germline. V lost 7 bases and J lost 3, with 10 bases in between. For the CDR3, the DNA is TGTGCCAGCAAAATGACAATCAATCAGCCCCAGCATTTT. Translation: CASKMTINQPQHF.

Comments on this clone: Other DNA sequences in the same sample also yield this CDR3. The rearrangement links TRBV27 to TRBJ2-6; no definite D call. The CDR3 spans 14 residues. Germline CDR1 is MNHEY and CDR2 is SMNVEV (reference sequence). The V and J ends lost 4 bases and 0 bases respectively, with 4 bases between them. The CDR3 nucleotides are TGTGCCAGCAGTTCCCTCTCTGGGGCCAACGTCCTGACTTTC. Residues: CASSSLSGANVLTF.

The chain has TRBV30 and TRBJ2-3; a possible D gene is TRBD2 (5 bases). The CDR3 runs to 11 residues. Germline loops: CDR1 GTSNPN, CDR2 SVGIG (reference sequence). The V end was cut by 3 bases, the J end by 13 bases, with 14 bases between. DNA of the CDR3: TGTGCCTGGAGCGTGGACTTGCGGGAGTATTTT. It yields the protein CAWSVDLREYF.

This rearrangement joins TRBV2 to TRBJ1-1, with TRBD1 matching over 8 bases. This CDR3 has 13 amino acids. Germline V gene sequence: CDR1 SNHLY, CDR2 FYNNEI. The junction had 0 bases not matched to a gene; V was cut back by 2 bases and J by 4 bases. This CDR3 reads CASSEQGATEAFF. For the CDR3, the DNA is TGTGCCAGCAGTGAACAGGGGGCCACTGAAGCTTTCTTT.

The sample holds a few counts of this clone. The chain links TRBV2 to TRBJ2-7; 10 bases map to TRBD2. The germline V gene has CDR1 SNHLY and CDR2 FYNNEI. The V gene end was trimmed by 6 bases and the J gene end by 1 base; junction bases not matched to a gene: 9. The CDR3 runs 16 residues. CDR3 loop: CASSRRTSGPSYEQYF. In DNA form, the CDR3 reads TGTGCCAGCAGCCGTAGGACTAGCGGCCCTTCCTACGAGCAGTACTTC.

V gene TRBV7-9 combines with J gene TRBJ1-4; D is unclear. Germline CDR1 reads SEHNR; CDR2 reads FQNEAQ (reference sequence). V lost 6 bases, J lost 10 bases, and 18 bases lay in between. The CDR3 has 14 residues. CDR3 region: CASSEGRAPGKLFF. CDR3 DNA: TGTGCCAGCAGTGAAGGGCGGGCTCCGGGAAAACTGTTTTTT.

This chain connects TRBV6-5 to TRBJ2-1; 7 bases match TRBD2. The germline V gene encodes CDR1 MNHEY and CDR2 SVGAGI. V trimming: 2 bases; J trimming: 10 bases; junction bases outside the gene matches: 8. The CDR3 sequence is 14 residues long. DNA for the CDR3: TGTGCCAGCAGTTACGGGTCAGTAGCGGGCGAGCAGTTCTTC. Translation gives CASSYGSVAGEQFF.

This sequence joins TRBV19 and TRBJ1-4; 7 nucleotides line up with TRBD1. Germline CDR1 and CDR2: LNHDA and SQIVND (reference sequence). The trim removed 6 bases at V and 12 bases at J, leaving 13 bases unmatched. The CDR3 length is 14 residues. CDR3 in amino acids: CASSLDRESTELFF. The CDR3 bases are TGTGCCAGTAGCCTCGACAGGGAGTCAACGGAACTGTTTTTT.

The chain has TRBV28 and TRBJ1-2; possible D gene TRBD1, 5 bases. The V end was cut by 10 bases, the J end by 5 bases, with 20 bases between. This CDR3 region has 14 residues. CDR1 is MDHEN and CDR2 is SYDVKM in the germline V gene. CDR3 nucleotides: TGTGCCACCCAGAATGGGGGAGCGGGGTATGGCTACACCTTC. Its translation is CATQNGGAGYGYTF.

The chain couples TRBV5-1 to TRBJ1-2; D is unresolved. Germline loops: CDR1 SGHRS, CDR2 YFSETQ. V gave up 4 bases and J gave up 7 bases, with 14 bases separating them. The CDR3 spans 13 residues. The chain's CDR3 is CASSPGGVGGYTF. CDR3 sequence (DNA): TGCGCCAGCAGCCCTGGCGGGGTTGGTGGCTACACCTTC.

The V call is TRBV18, the J call TRBJ2-2; D is uncertain. CDR1 KGHSH and CDR2 LQKENI come from the germline V gene. Trimming pared 2 bases from V and 3 bases from J, leaving 4 bases between. This CDR3 is built from 13 residues. As DNA, the CDR3 is TGTGCCAGCTCACCATTCGACACCGGGGAGCTGTTTTTT. The encoded protein is CASSPFDTGELFF.

The genes are TRBV4-2 and TRBJ2-7, with D hard to call. This CDR3 region has 15 residues. Trimming shortened V by 0 bases and J by 2 bases, and 11 bases separated the two germline ends. Germline-derived CDR1 and CDR2 are LGHNA and YNFKEQ. Here the CDR3 DNA reads TGTGCCAGCAGCCAAGATTTTGGGCCAGCCTACGAGCAGTACTTC. Residues: CASSQDFGPAYEQYF.

The chain has TRBV6-5 and TRBJ2-7, with TRBD2 matching over 12 bases. This CDR3 has 15 amino acids. The germline V gene has CDR1 MNHEY and CDR2 SVGAGI. V was pared by 6 bases and J by 6 bases, with 9 bases of the junction left unmatched. CDR3 in DNA: TGTGCCAGCAGCACTAGACTAGCGGGGGCTCTCGAGCAGTACTTC. It encodes CASSTRLAGALEQYF.

This clone was counted once. This sequence joins TRBV4-1 and TRBJ2-3, with TRBD2 identical over 10 bases. The V gene's germline CDR1 is MGHRA and CDR2 YSYEKL. J gave up 2 bases and V 2 bases, and 10 bases lay outside the gene matches. CDR3 size: 18 residues. The CDR3 reads CASSQPGLLAGPTDTQYF. The CDR3 coding sequence is TGCGCCAGCAGCCAACCGGGCCTACTAGCGGGGCCCACAGATACGCAGTATTTT.